Following are 17 T cell receptor beta chains from one sample sequenced in a study of blood T cell repertoires in COVID-19. Profiled with immunoSEQ multiplex PCR; TCRdb holds only in-frame clones, not every one. Among approximately 300,000 clones listed, more than 75% were seen once. Material for sequencing was peripheral blood. The receptors come from a man aged 45 to 65 with active or convalescent COVID-19.

The chain recombines TRBV5-1 with TRBJ1-1; the D gene is possibly TRBD1 (5 bases). The CDR3 has 16 amino acids. Trimming shortened V by 4 bases and J by 7 bases, and 23 bases separated the two germline ends. Germline-derived CDR1 and CDR2 are SGHRS and YFSETQ. In DNA form, the CDR3 reads TGCGCCAGCAGCGGGAGGGACGGTCTTTCGAAGGTTGAAGCTTTCTTT. Translating it yields CASSGRDGLSKVEAFF. Variable domain in full (rest from reference TRBV5-1 and TRBJ1-1): KAGVTQTPRYLIKTRGQQVTLSCSPISGHRSVSWYQQTPGQGLQFLFEYFSETQRNKGNFPGRFSGRQFSNSRSEMNVSTLELGDSALYLCASSGRDGLSKVEAFFGQGTRLTVV.

The genes are TRBV24-1 and TRBJ1-5; 8 nucleotides match TRBD1. This CDR3 is 16 amino acids long. The V segment lost 3 bases and the J segment 6 bases; nucleotides outside the gene matches: 9. Germline CDR1 reads KGHDR; CDR2 reads SFDVKD. The CDR3 loop is CATSDGQGYWGQPQHF. CDR3 nucleotide sequence: TGTGCCACCAGTGATGGACAGGGCTATTGGGGTCAGCCCCAGCATTTT.

The chain uses TRBV18 and TRBJ2-1, with 15 bases that match TRBD2. Germline CDR1 and CDR2: KGHSH and LQKENI. The J segment lost 2 bases and the V segment lost 3 bases, leaving 5 bases of the junction unmatched. The CDR3 covers 18 residues. CDR3 sequence: CASSPGLAGGFTYNEQFF. The CDR3 DNA follows: TGTGCCAGCTCACCCGGACTAGCGGGGGGGTTTACCTACAATGAGCAGTTCTTC.

The V gene is TRBV9, the J gene TRBJ2-2; 7 nucleotides agree with TRBD1. The CDR3 has 15 amino acids. Germline CDR1 and CDR2: SGDLS and YYNGEE. Trimming removed 4 bases from V and 0 bases from J; junction bases left unmatched: 3. The CDR3 reads CASSPGTANTGELFF. As DNA, the CDR3 is TGTGCCAGCAGCCCCGGGACAGCGAACACCGGGGAGCTGTTTTTT.

This chain uses TRBV25-1 with TRBJ1-2; the match to TRBD1 covers 7 bases. V was clipped by 4 bases and J by 8 bases; unmatched bases: 10. Germline assignment: CDR1 MGHDK and CDR2 SYGVNS. This CDR3 has 14 residues. CDR3 coding DNA: TGTGCCAGCAGTGGACAGGGTGCGGGACGGGGCTACACCTTC. Its translation: CASSGQGAGRGYTF.

The genes are TRBV7-9 and TRBJ2-5; D unclear. The germline V gene has CDR1 SEHNR and CDR2 FQNEAQ (reference sequence). This CDR3 is 13 amino acids long. Trimming removed 6 bases from V and 9 bases from J, with 17 bases in between. The CDR3 DNA sequence: TGTGCCAGCAGTCCGGCGAGGTCCGAGGCCCAGTACTTC. This encodes CASSPARSEAQYF.

The chain employs TRBV5-4 and TRBJ2-1; 14 nucleotides align to TRBD2. This CDR3 comprises 16 residues. CDR1 SGHNT and CDR2 YYREEE come from the germline V gene (reference sequence). Trimming took 4 bases from V and 8 from J; bases not matched to a gene: 8. This CDR3 reads CASSLRLAGGPDEQFF. CDR3 nucleotides: TGTGCCAGCAGCCTTAGACTAGCGGGAGGGCCAGATGAGCAGTTCTTC.

J is TRBJ1-2 and V is TRBV2; the match to TRBD1 covers 8 bases. Looked up from germline, CDR1 is SNHLY and CDR2 is FYNNEI. The CDR3 is made up of 12 amino acids. V was clipped by 8 bases and J by 3 bases; unmatched bases: 2. The CDR3 nucleotides are TGTGCCAGCGGACAGGGTGACTATGGCTACACCTTC. Its translation is CASGQGDYGYTF.

The rearrangement links TRBV3-1 (or the pseudogene TRBV3-2) to TRBJ1-2; no clear D. The V end was cut by 0 bases, the J end by 8 bases, with 16 bases between. The length of the CDR3 is 15 residues. Germline V lookup: CDR1 LGHDT, CDR2 YNNKEL (reference sequence). Written as DNA, the CDR3 is TGTGCCAGCAGCCAAGATCCTGGGCCTCCTGGGGGCTACACCTTC. This encodes CASSQDPGPPGGYTF.

The rearrangement uses TRBV27 and TRBJ1-1; 8 bases align to TRBD1. V gave up 8 bases and J gave up 4 bases; unmatched junction bases: 6. From germline, CDR1 is MNHEY and CDR2 SMNVEV (reference sequence). This CDR3 has 13 amino acids. The DNA of the CDR3 is TGTGCCAGCCGGCAGGGGGCCAGCACTGAAGCTTTCTTT. It translates to CASRQGASTEAFF.

The CDR3 DNA reads as TGTGCCAGCAGCCAACGGACAGGGGCCTACGAGCAGTACTTC. This codes for CASSQRTGAYEQYF. The V call is TRBV7-8, the J call TRBJ2-7; 9 bases align to TRBD1. Trimming at V came to 5 bases and at J to 2 bases, leaving 4 bases not matched to a gene. Per the germline V gene, CDR1 is SGHVS and CDR2 is FQNEAQ. This CDR3 has 14 amino acids.

J is TRBJ2-1 and V is TRBV6-5; D may be TRBD1 (6 bases). The CDR3 is made up of 16 amino acids. In germline, CDR1 is MNHEY, CDR2 SVGAGI. Between the trimmed V and J ends, which lost 2 bases and 6 bases, there was a span of 17 bases. The CDR3: CASSYLSRGSGNEQFF. The CDR3 DNA follows: TGTGCCAGCAGTTACCTCTCCAGGGGAAGTGGCAATGAGCAGTTCTTC.

The chain is built from TRBV7-8 and TRBJ2-3; TRBD2 aligns across 10 bases. CDR1 is SGHVS and CDR2 is FQNEAQ in the germline V gene. CDR3 length: 18 residues. Trimming took 1 base from V and 3 from J; bases not matched to a gene: 10. CDR3 region: CASSLEGRLAGVTDTQYF. The CDR3 DNA reads TGTGCCAGCAGCTTAGAAGGTCGCCTAGCGGGAGTTACAGATACGCAGTATTTT.

Only one count was recorded for this clone. This rearrangement joins TRBV19 to TRBJ1-2; D is undetermined. Germline V CDR1 and CDR2: LNHDA, SQIVND (reference sequence). The CDR3 is made up of 13 amino acids. V was trimmed by 3 bases and J by 4 bases, leaving 9 bases between them. The CDR3 nucleotides are TGTGCCAGTAGTATTGATCCCAGCTATGGCTACACCTTC. Translating it yields CASSIDPSYGYTF.

A single count supports this clone. The genes are TRBV28 and TRBJ1-5, with D possibly matching TRBD1 (6 bases). The germline V gene encodes CDR1 MDHEN and CDR2 SYDVKM. Trimming stripped 2 bases from V and 0 bases from J, with 11 bases between. The CDR3 consists of 16 residues. The CDR3 loop is CASSLGGAYSNQPQHF. The DNA of the CDR3 is TGTGCCAGCAGTTTAGGGGGGGCTTATAGCAATCAGCCCCAGCATTTT.

The genes are TRBV28 and TRBJ1-2; no reliable D call. The germline V and J ends were trimmed by 4 bases and 8 bases, with 8 bases remaining between them. The CDR3 totals 11 residues. Germline V gives CDR1 MDHEN, CDR2 SYDVKM. In nucleotides, the CDR3 is TGTGCCAGCAGTTCGATGAGAGGCTACACCTTC. Protein product: CASSSMRGYTF.

The J gene is TRBJ2-1, the V gene TRBV28; 7 bases are shared with TRBD2. V was clipped by 5 bases and J by 4 bases; unmatched bases: 17. Germline V gene sequence: CDR1 MDHEN, CDR2 SYDVKM. The CDR3 runs 18 residues. The CDR3: CASSPYPGLADNYNEQFF. The DNA of the CDR3 is TGTGCCAGCAGTCCATACCCAGGGCTAGCGGATAATTACAATGAGCAGTTCTTC.